This TCR beta chain stems from a study of Ad26.COV2.S vaccination and SARS-CoV-2 variants. This clone was seen a handful of times. V was pared by 2 bases and J by 6 bases, with 22 bases between. This CDR3 is built from 17 residues. Germline V gene data show CDR1 as MNHNS and CDR2 as SASEGT. Generated by immunoSEQ multiplex PCR, the TCRdb table keeps only in-frame clones and is missing some. The repertoire holds about 410,000 clones, with about 85% as singletons. The treatment was: over 15 received Ad26.COV2.S at low or high dose, single or two shots; several received placebo; per-sample allocation not given. Sampling happened 63 days after the first vaccine or placebo injection.

The specimen was peripheral blood, collected in a trial of Ad26.COV2.S vaccine versus placebo. This receptor was obtained from a person between 18 and 65 years old who received the Ad26.COV2.S COVID-19 vaccine or a placebo. The rearrangement uses TRBV6-1 and TRBJ1-1; D may be TRBD1 (5 bases). DNA of the CDR3: TGTGCCAGCAGTGAAACTAATTTGTCAGGGATACGCGCTGAAGCTTTCTTT. It encodes CASSETNLSGIRAEAFF.